The T cell receptor beta chain under discussion was sequenced for a study of blood T cell repertoires in COVID-19 (dated by TCRdb to about 2020). Study-wide context: Collaborator samples came from the United States, Italy and Spain and covered acute and convalescent phases of COVID-19. Where available, HLA class I and class II types were obtained from metadata supplied by the sample provider rather than from assay-based typing. Samples came from the ongoing ImmuneRACE study (first 160 participants) plus 1,254 subjects from 6 global collaborators. The prospective study material was composed of cDNA or gDNA derived from T cells, B-cell-depleted T cells, or PBMCs. The repertoires were made available in a free public database intended to serve as a resource for research on the immune response to SARS-CoV-2. Deeply sampled blood TCRbeta repertoires from subjects exposed to, actively infected with, or recovered from COVID-19 were included in the dataset. Nearly every sample came with metadata listing a de-identified subject ID, COVID-19 status, age in years and sex.

Summary of the overall study and its limitations: Clinical and demographic metadata were provided uncurated, with the amount varying by source and participant.

The CDR3 spans 19 residues, from the cysteine through the phenylalanine. The DNA shown is the 57-base CDR3, in frame from base 1. Germline trimming: 0 bases from V, 0 bases from J; junction bases outside gene matches: 10. Based on the germline V gene, the CDR1 and CDR2 sequences are SGHRS and YFSETQ. To note about this clone: Its specific antigen is unknown. No quality values exist for individual bases; no much larger clone is one base distant.

The immunoSEQ Assay, a bias-controlled multiplex PCR, was used to amplify TCRbeta CDR3 regions from genomic DNA. As for how the authors treated the data: The number of nucleated cells in each sample was estimated by amplification of reference gene primers within the assay. To quantify the absolute abundance of each unique TCRbeta CDR3 rearrangement, sequence reads were collapsed and filtered. For each sample, productive Simpson clonality was calculated as the square root of Simpson's diversity index over productive rearrangements. TCRdb mirrors the immuneACCESS table, restricted to in-frame sequences. Some clones are absent from its copies; in checked studies, under half trace to an unresolved V gene, and the reason for the others is unknown. V and J calls and clone size are copied from that table; D and trimming were computed from the DNA. The sample table records roughly 110,000 clones; 80% to 90% of these occur just once. Over 15% of the sample is in the top ten clones.

Collaborating institutions collected whole blood in K2EDTA tubes following their own protocols. Collaborator samples were shipped for TCRbeta analysis as frozen whole blood, isolated PBMCs, or DNA extracted from either sample type. Specimen: peripheral blood. This receptor was identified in a human donor with acute or convalescent COVID-19. The donor label of this sample is uncertain. The chain joins TRBV5-1 to TRBJ2-1, and 9 junction bases match TRBD1. This receptor carries the CDR3 CASSLAGQGMGSSYNEQFF. DNA sequence: TGCGCCAGCAGCTTGGCGGGACAGGGCATGGGGAGCTCCTACAATGAGCAGTTCTTC.